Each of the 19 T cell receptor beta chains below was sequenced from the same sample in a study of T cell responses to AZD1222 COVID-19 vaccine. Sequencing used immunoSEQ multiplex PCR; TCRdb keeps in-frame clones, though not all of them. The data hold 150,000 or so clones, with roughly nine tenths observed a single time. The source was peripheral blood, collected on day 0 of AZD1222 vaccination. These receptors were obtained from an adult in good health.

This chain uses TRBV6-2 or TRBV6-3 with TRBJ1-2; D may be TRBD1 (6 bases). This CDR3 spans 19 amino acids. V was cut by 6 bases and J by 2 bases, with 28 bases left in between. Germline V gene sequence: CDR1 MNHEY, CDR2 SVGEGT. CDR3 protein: CASSLPGGREPGRNYGYTF. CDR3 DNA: TGTGCCAGCAGCCTACCCGGGGGCAGGGAACCGGGTAGGAACTATGGCTACACCTTC.

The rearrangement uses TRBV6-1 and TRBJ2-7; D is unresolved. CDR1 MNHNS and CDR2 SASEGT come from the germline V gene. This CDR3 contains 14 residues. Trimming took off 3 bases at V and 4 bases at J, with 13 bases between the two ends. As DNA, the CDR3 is TGTGCCAGCAGTGAGGCGGCAGCCTTTTACGAGCAGTACTTC. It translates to CASSEAAAFYEQYF.

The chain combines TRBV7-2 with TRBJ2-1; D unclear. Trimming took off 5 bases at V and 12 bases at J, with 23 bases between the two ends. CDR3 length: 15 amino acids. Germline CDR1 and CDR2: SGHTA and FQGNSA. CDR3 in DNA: TGTGCCAGCAGCCTAGGATCCGCTCCCGGGCAATTGCAGTTCTTC. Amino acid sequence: CASSLGSAPGQLQFF.

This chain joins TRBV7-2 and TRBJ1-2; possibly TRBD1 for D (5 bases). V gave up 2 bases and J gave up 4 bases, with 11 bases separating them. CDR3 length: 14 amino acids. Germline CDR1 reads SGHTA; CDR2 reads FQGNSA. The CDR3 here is CASSLIGRAYGYTF. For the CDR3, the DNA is TGTGCCAGCAGCTTAATCGGCAGGGCCTATGGCTACACCTTC. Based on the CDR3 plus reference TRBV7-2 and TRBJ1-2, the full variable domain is GAGVSQSPSNKVTEKGKDVELRCDPISGHTALYWYRQSLGQGLEFLIYFQGNSAPDKSGLPSDRFSAERTGGSVSTLTIQRTQQEDSAVYLCASSLIGRAYGYTFGSGTRLTVV.

The CDR3 here is CASSPEQGQGKLFF. CDR3 DNA sequence: TGTGCCAGCAGTCCAGAACAGGGCCAAGGGAAACTGTTTTTT. The V call is TRBV2, the J call TRBJ1-4; the D gene is possibly TRBD1 (6 bases). The V gene lost 5 bases and the J gene lost 11 bases, with 18 bases spanning the gap. Per germline, CDR1 SNHLY and CDR2 FYNNEI. The CDR3 covers 14 residues.

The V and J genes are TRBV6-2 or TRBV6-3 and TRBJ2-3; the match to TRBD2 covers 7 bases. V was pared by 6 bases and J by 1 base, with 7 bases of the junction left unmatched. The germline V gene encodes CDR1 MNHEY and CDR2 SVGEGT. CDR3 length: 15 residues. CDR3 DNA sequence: TGTGCCAGCAGCTTAAGCGGGGTGGGCACAGATACGCAGTATTTT. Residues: CASSLSGVGTDTQYF.

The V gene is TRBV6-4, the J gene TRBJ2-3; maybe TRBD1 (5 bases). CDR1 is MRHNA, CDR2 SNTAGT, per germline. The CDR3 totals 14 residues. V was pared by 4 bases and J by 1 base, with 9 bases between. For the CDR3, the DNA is TGTGCCAGCAGTGTTCAGGGCGGCACAGATACGCAGTATTTT. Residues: CASSVQGGTDTQYF.

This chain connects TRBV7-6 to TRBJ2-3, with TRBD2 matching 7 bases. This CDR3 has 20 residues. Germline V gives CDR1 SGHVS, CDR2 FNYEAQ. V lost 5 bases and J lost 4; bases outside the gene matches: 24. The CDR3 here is CASSPIPASGPGGGADTQYF. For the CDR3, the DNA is TGTGCCAGCAGCCCCATTCCGGCTAGCGGCCCTGGGGGAGGGGCAGATACGCAGTATTTT. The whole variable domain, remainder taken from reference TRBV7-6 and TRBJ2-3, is GAGVSQSPRYKVTKRGQDVALRCDPISGHVSLYWYRQALGQGPEFLTYFNYEAQQDKSGLPNDRFSAERPEGSISTLTIQRTEQRDSAMYRCASSPIPASGPGGGADTQYFGPGTRLTVL.

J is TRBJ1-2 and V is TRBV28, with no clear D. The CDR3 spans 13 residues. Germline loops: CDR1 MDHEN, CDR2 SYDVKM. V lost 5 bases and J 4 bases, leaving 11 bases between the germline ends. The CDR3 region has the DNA TGTGCCAGCAGTGACCGAGGAAGCTATGGCTACACCTTC. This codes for CASSDRGSYGYTF.

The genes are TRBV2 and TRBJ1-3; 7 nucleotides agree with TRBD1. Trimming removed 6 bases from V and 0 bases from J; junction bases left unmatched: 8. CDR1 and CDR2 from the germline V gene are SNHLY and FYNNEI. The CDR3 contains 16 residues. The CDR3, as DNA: TGTGCCAGCAGAGAGAGGACAGGAGCCTCTGGAAACACCATATATTTT. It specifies CASRERTGASGNTIYF.

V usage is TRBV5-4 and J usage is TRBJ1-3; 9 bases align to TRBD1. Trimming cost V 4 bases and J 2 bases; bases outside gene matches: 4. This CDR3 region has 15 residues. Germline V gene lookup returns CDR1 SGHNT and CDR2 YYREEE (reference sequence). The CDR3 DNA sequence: TGTGCCAGCAGCACTCGGACAGGGGCTGGAAACACCATATATTTT. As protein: CASSTRTGAGNTIYF.

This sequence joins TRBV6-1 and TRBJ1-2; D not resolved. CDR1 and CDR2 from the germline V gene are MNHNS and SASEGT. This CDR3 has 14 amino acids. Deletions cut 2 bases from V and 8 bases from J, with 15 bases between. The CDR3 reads CASSEPLMSYGYTF. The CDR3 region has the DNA TGTGCCAGCAGTGAACCTCTCATGAGTTACGGCTACACCTTC.

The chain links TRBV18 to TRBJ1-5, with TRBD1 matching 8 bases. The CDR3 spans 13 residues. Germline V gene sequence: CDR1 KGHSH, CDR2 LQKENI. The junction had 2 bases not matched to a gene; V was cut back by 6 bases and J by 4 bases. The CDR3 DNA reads TGTGCCAGCTCCCGGGACAGGAATCAGCCCCAGCATTTT. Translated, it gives CASSRDRNQPQHF.

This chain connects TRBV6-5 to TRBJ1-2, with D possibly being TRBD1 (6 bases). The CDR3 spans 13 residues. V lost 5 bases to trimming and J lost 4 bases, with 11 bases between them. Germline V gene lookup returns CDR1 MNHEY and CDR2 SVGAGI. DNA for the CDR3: TGTGCCAGCAGTAATACAGGGACCTATGGCTACACCTTC. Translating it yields CASSNTGTYGYTF.

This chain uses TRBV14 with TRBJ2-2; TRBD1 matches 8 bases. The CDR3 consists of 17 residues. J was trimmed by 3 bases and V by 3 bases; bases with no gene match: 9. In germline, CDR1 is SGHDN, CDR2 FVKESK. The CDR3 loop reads CASSQRAGQGYTGELFF. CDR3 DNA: TGTGCCAGCAGCCAGAGGGCCGGACAGGGATACACCGGGGAGCTGTTTTTT.

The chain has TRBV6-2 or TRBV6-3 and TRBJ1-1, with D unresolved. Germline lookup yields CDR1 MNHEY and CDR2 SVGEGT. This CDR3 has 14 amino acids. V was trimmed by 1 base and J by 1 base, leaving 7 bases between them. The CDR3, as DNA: TGTGCCAGCAGTTACTTCGCGGGGAACACTGAAGCTTTCTTT. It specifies CASSYFAGNTEAFF.

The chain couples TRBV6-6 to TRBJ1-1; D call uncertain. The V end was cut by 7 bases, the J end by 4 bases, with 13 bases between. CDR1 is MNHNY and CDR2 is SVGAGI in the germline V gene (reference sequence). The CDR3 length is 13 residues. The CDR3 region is CASTVGRFTEAFF. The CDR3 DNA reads TGTGCCAGCACCGTGGGGAGGTTCACTGAAGCTTTCTTT.

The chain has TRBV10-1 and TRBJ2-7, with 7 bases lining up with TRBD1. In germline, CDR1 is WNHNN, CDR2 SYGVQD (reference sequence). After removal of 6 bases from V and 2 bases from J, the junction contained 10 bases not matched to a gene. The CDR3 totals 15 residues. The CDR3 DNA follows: TGCGCCAGCAGAAAACCCCAGGGGGTCCCCTACGAGCAGTACTTC. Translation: CASRKPQGVPYEQYF.

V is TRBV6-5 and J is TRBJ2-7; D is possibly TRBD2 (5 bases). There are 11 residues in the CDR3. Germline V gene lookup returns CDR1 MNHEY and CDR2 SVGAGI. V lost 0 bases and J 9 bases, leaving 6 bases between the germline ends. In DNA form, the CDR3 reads TGTGCCAGCAGTTACTCGGGGAGGCAGTACTTC. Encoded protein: CASSYSGRQYF.